This T cell receptor beta chain appears in the sequencing data of a study of T cells in lung cancer brain metastases. General study points: Few clones were shared between paired lesions (mean Morisita 0.23); most were lesion-specific. Compared with paired primaries, brain metastases showed fewer unique productive clones (approximately 1,500 versus 4,300).

With respect to this clone: Its antigen is not identified.

Genomic DNA input was 2.24 to 4.92 ug, equal within pairs. The repertoire was sequenced with immunoSEQ multiplex PCR; TCRdb's copy has only in-frame clones and lacks some. The sample consists of several thousand clones, around nine tenths of them appearing once. The CDR3 has 13 amino acids. The germline V gene encodes CDR1 KGHSH and CDR2 LQKENI. The germline V and J ends were trimmed by 3 bases and 4 bases, with 7 bases remaining between them. The chain links TRBV18 to TRBJ2-1; D gene uncertain. Sequenced material: tumor tissue from the primary lung tumor. This TCR derives from a man aged 55-75 years with non-small cell lung cancer. The CDR3 loop is CASSPTGYNEQFF. The CDR3 DNA is TGTGCCAGCTCACCCACTGGATACAATGAGCAGTTCTTC.